The rows below give T cell receptor beta chains drawn from one sample of a study of T-cell reconstitution after alpha-beta-depleted transplantation in children. TCRdb independently ran MiXCR on the PCR reads; one entry per CDR3 protein. The table includes a few hundred thousand distinct CDR3 sequences, about 18% detected once. This specimen consisted of PBMCs from the stem cell graft donor, obtained from the stem cell graft. The receptors were sampled from a human donor who donated a stem cell graft to a child with acute lymphoblastic leukemia. The CDR3 runs from the conserved cysteine through the conserved F or W. Fields, in order: J gene, D gene, clone size, V gene, CDR3 protein, CDR3 DNA. D genes are given only for firm matches. The size entry is marked missing in some rows and otherwise reads once, few, many or a size class.

J gene: TRBJ1-1
D gene: TRBD1
clone size: NA
V gene: TRBV18
CDR3 protein: CASSPDRGFEAFF
CDR3 DNA: TGTGCCAGCTCACCAGACAGGGGGTTTGAAGCTTTCTTT

J gene: TRBJ2-2
D gene: TRBD2
clone size: few
V gene: TRBV12-3/TRBV12-4
CDR3 protein: CASRQLAGGTGELFF
CDR3 DNA: TGTGCCAGCAGACAACTAGCGGGAGGCACCGGGGAGCTGTTTTTT

J gene: TRBJ1-2
D gene: NA
clone size: few
V gene: TRBV7-9
CDR3 protein: CASSLQGRPNYGYTF
CDR3 DNA: TGTGCCAGCAGCTTACAAGGGAGGCCTAACTATGGCTACACCTTC

J gene: TRBJ2-5
D gene: TRBD1
clone size: NA
V gene: TRBV9
CDR3 protein: CASSPSLGTVEGETQYF
CDR3 DNA: TGTGCCAGCAGCCCTTCCTTGGGGACAGTTGAGGGGGAGACCCAGTACTTC

J gene: TRBJ1-1
D gene: TRBD1
clone size: few
V gene: TRBV27
CDR3 protein: CASSLNNRGLTEAFF
CDR3 DNA: TGTGCCAGCAGTTTAAATAACAGGGGGCTCACTGAAGCTTTCTTT

J gene: TRBJ2-7
D gene: NA
clone size: NA
V gene: TRBV15
CDR3 protein: CATSSYDGQYF
CDR3 DNA: TGTGCCACCAGCAGCTACGACGGGCAGTACTTC

J gene: TRBJ2-5
D gene: NA
clone size: NA
V gene: TRBV6-2/TRBV6-3
CDR3 protein: CASSYPTWRGIVQETQYF
CDR3 DNA: TGTGCCAGCAGTTACCCGACCTGGAGGGGGATCGTCCAAGAGACCCAGTACTTC

J gene: TRBJ1-6
D gene: TRBD1
clone size: few
V gene: TRBV2
CDR3 protein: CASLYAPGGSPLHF
CDR3 DNA: TGTGCCAGCCTGTACGCTCCAGGGGGTTCACCCCTCCACTTT

J gene: TRBJ1-3
D gene: NA
clone size: NA
V gene: TRBV3-1
CDR3 protein: CASTLSGNTIYF
CDR3 DNA: TGTGCCAGCACCCTCTCTGGAAACACCATATATTTT

J gene: TRBJ2-1
D gene: TRBD1
clone size: NA
V gene: TRBV7-8
CDR3 protein: CASSTWTGDEQFF
CDR3 DNA: TGTGCCAGCAGCACCTGGACAGGGGATGAGCAGTTCTTC

J gene: TRBJ1-5
D gene: TRBD1
clone size: NA
V gene: TRBV5-1
CDR3 protein: CASSWGDRGQDPYQPQHF
CDR3 DNA: TGCGCCAGCAGCTGGGGAGACAGGGGGCAAGATCCCTATCAGCCCCAGCATTTT

J gene: TRBJ1-1
D gene: NA
clone size: NA
V gene: TRBV27
CDR3 protein: CASSLALDRVTFF
CDR3 DNA: TGTGCCAGCAGTTTGGCCTTAGACAGAGTTACTTTCTTT

J gene: TRBJ1-2
D gene: NA
clone size: NA
V gene: TRBV6-5
CDR3 protein: CASSLPNSDPYGYTF
CDR3 DNA: TGTGCCAGCAGTCTACCCAACAGTGACCCCTATGGCTACACCTTC

J gene: TRBJ2-7
D gene: TRBD1
clone size: NA
V gene: TRBV7-3
CDR3 protein: CASSPRQGAHEQYF
CDR3 DNA: TGTGCCAGCAGCCCCCGACAGGGGGCCCACGAGCAGTACTTC

J gene: TRBJ2-7
D gene: TRBD2
clone size: NA
V gene: TRBV20-1
CDR3 protein: CSANPGLASEQYF
CDR3 DNA: TGCAGTGCAAACCCGGGACTAGCCTCCGAGCAGTACTTC

J gene: TRBJ2-3
D gene: TRBD2
clone size: NA
V gene: TRBV4-1
CDR3 protein: CASKRTFGTSGRAFTDTQYF
CDR3 DNA: TGCGCCAGCAAAAGGACCTTTGGGACTAGCGGGAGGGCCTTCACAGATACGCAGTATTTT

J gene: TRBJ2-3
D gene: NA
clone size: NA
V gene: TRBV28
CDR3 protein: CASRGESPSTDTQYF
CDR3 DNA: TGTGCCAGTCGTGGGGAATCCCCATCCACAGATACGCAGTATTTT

J gene: TRBJ2-1
D gene: NA
clone size: NA
V gene: TRBV3-1
CDR3 protein: CASSDDYPEQFF
CDR3 DNA: TGTGCCAGCAGCGACGACTACCCTGAGCAGTTCTTC

J gene: TRBJ1-1
D gene: NA
clone size: NA
V gene: TRBV11-2
CDR3 protein: CASSPHGGMNTEAFF
CDR3 DNA: TGTGCCAGCAGCCCCCACGGGGGAATGAACACTGAAGCTTTCTTT

J gene: TRBJ2-1
D gene: TRBD2
clone size: few
V gene: TRBV7-2
CDR3 protein: CASSLSLAGSYNEQFF
CDR3 DNA: TGTGCCAGCAGCTTAAGCCTAGCGGGCTCCTACAATGAGCAGTTCTTC

J gene: TRBJ2-5
D gene: TRBD1
clone size: NA
V gene: TRBV14
CDR3 protein: CASSPDRGGHETQYF
CDR3 DNA: TGTGCCAGCAGCCCGGACAGGGGGGGCCATGAGACCCAGTACTTC

J gene: TRBJ1-2
D gene: NA
clone size: NA
V gene: TRBV20-1
CDR3 protein: CSARPPGLGYTF
CDR3 DNA: TGCAGTGCTAGGCCCCCGGGTTTGGGCTACACCTTC

J gene: TRBJ1-5
D gene: TRBD1
clone size: NA
V gene: TRBV18
CDR3 protein: CASSGDRGEPQHF
CDR3 DNA: TGTGCCAGCTCAGGGGACAGGGGAGAGCCCCAGCATTTT

J gene: TRBJ1-1
D gene: NA
clone size: NA
V gene: TRBV29-1
CDR3 protein: CSAVDFMNTEAFF
CDR3 DNA: TGCAGCGCGGTTGATTTCATGAACACTGAAGCTTTCTTT

J gene: TRBJ2-1
D gene: TRBD2
clone size: NA
V gene: TRBV10-3
CDR3 protein: CAISGLAGGDNEQFF
CDR3 DNA: TGTGCCATCAGCGGACTAGCGGGAGGGGACAATGAGCAGTTCTTC

J gene: TRBJ2-3
D gene: NA
clone size: NA
V gene: TRBV5-1
CDR3 protein: CASSMLVPSTDTQYF
CDR3 DNA: TGCGCCAGCAGCATGCTTGTACCTAGCACAGATACGCAGTATTTT

J gene: TRBJ2-1
D gene: NA
clone size: few
V gene: TRBV12-3/TRBV12-4
CDR3 protein: CASSRDWERNEQFF
CDR3 DNA: TGTGCCAGCAGCCGCGACTGGGAGAGGAATGAGCAGTTCTTC

J gene: TRBJ1-2
D gene: TRBD1
clone size: NA
V gene: TRBV5-1
CDR3 protein: CASSGAGTGVSYGYTF
CDR3 DNA: TGCGCCAGCAGCGGGGCCGGGACAGGGGTTAGCTATGGCTACACCTTC

J gene: TRBJ1-4
D gene: NA
clone size: NA
V gene: TRBV7-9
CDR3 protein: CASSTREKLFF
CDR3 DNA: TGTGCCAGCAGCACCAGAGAAAAACTGTTTTTT

J gene: TRBJ2-5
D gene: TRBD1
clone size: few
V gene: TRBV7-3
CDR3 protein: CASSSNPPQGQGNGETQYF
CDR3 DNA: TGTGCCAGCAGCTCCAATCCGCCCCAGGGACAGGGTAATGGAGAGACCCAGTACTTC

J gene: TRBJ2-1
D gene: TRBD2
clone size: few
V gene: TRBV7-2
CDR3 protein: CASSLVTSGEQFF
CDR3 DNA: TGTGCCAGCAGCTTAGTCACTAGCGGGGAGCAGTTCTTC

J gene: TRBJ2-5
D gene: NA
clone size: NA
V gene: TRBV18
CDR3 protein: CASSPMHQETQYF
CDR3 DNA: TGTGCCAGCTCACCAATGCACCAAGAGACCCAGTACTTC

J gene: TRBJ2-3
D gene: TRBD2
clone size: NA
V gene: TRBV4-2
CDR3 protein: CASSHGTTSGRPDTQYF
CDR3 DNA: TGTGCCAGCAGCCATGGCACCACTAGCGGGAGGCCAGATACGCAGTATTTT

J gene: TRBJ2-3
D gene: TRBD2
clone size: few
V gene: TRBV15
CDR3 protein: CATSRALAVTDTQYF
CDR3 DNA: TGTGCCACCAGCAGAGCACTAGCGGTCACAGATACGCAGTATTTT

J gene: TRBJ1-2
D gene: TRBD1
clone size: few
V gene: TRBV27
CDR3 protein: CASSLTGVVGGYTF
CDR3 DNA: TGTGCCAGCAGCTTGACAGGGGTAGTTGGTGGCTACACCTTC

J gene: TRBJ2-2
D gene: NA
clone size: few
V gene: TRBV29-1
CDR3 protein: CSARRSNTGELFF
CDR3 DNA: TGCAGCGCCCGGAGGTCAAACACCGGGGAGCTGTTTTTT

J gene: TRBJ2-3
D gene: NA
clone size: NA
V gene: TRBV5-1
CDR3 protein: CASSLARGNTQYF
CDR3 DNA: TGCGCCAGCAGCTTGGCTCGCGGGAATACGCAGTATTTT

J gene: TRBJ1-2
D gene: NA
clone size: NA
V gene: TRBV12-3/TRBV12-4
CDR3 protein: CASSPLIPSNYGYTF
CDR3 DNA: TGTGCCAGCAGTCCTCTCATCCCGAGTAACTATGGCTACACCTTC

J gene: TRBJ2-3
D gene: TRBD1
clone size: few
V gene: TRBV19
CDR3 protein: CASSIRDRTDTQYF
CDR3 DNA: TGTGCCAGTAGTATCCGGGACAGAACAGATACGCAGTATTTT

J gene: TRBJ2-7
D gene: TRBD1
clone size: few
V gene: TRBV25-1
CDR3 protein: CASSDPGTGVYEQYF
CDR3 DNA: TGTGCCAGCAGTGATCCCGGGACAGGGGTCTACGAGCAGTACTTC

J gene: TRBJ2-7
D gene: NA
clone size: NA
V gene: TRBV25-1
CDR3 protein: CASSESRGSYEQYF
CDR3 DNA: TGTGCCAGCAGTGAAAGTCGGGGCTCCTACGAGCAGTACTTC

J gene: TRBJ2-7
D gene: TRBD2
clone size: few
V gene: TRBV5-1
CDR3 protein: CASRPGLATYEQYF
CDR3 DNA: TGCGCCAGCAGGCCGGGACTAGCGACCTACGAGCAGTACTTC

J gene: TRBJ2-4
D gene: NA
clone size: few
V gene: TRBV3-1
CDR3 protein: CASSQSKNIQYF
CDR3 DNA: TGTGCCAGCAGCCAATCAAAAAACATTCAGTACTTC

J gene: TRBJ2-1
D gene: NA
clone size: few
V gene: TRBV29-1
CDR3 protein: CSVELHASSYNEQFF
CDR3 DNA: TGCAGCGTTGAACTTCATGCCAGCTCCTACAATGAGCAGTTCTTC

J gene: TRBJ1-4
D gene: NA
clone size: NA
V gene: TRBV25-1
CDR3 protein: CASGVPGWEEKLFF
CDR3 DNA: TGTGCCAGCGGGGTTCCCGGGTGGGAAGAAAAACTGTTTTTT

J gene: TRBJ2-7
D gene: NA
clone size: NA
V gene: TRBV10-3
CDR3 protein: CAISESIGYEQYF
CDR3 DNA: TGTGCCATCAGTGAGTCGATCGGGTACGAGCAGTACTTC

J gene: TRBJ2-1
D gene: TRBD2
clone size: few
V gene: TRBV7-9
CDR3 protein: CASSFGTSDLNEQFF
CDR3 DNA: TGTGCCAGCAGCTTCGGGACTAGCGATTTAAATGAGCAGTTCTTC

J gene: TRBJ2-4
D gene: TRBD2
clone size: few
V gene: TRBV9
CDR3 protein: CASSDLAGGPGNIQYF
CDR3 DNA: TGTGCCAGCAGCGATTTGGCGGGAGGGCCAGGGAACATTCAGTACTTC

J gene: TRBJ1-1
D gene: NA
clone size: NA
V gene: TRBV29-1
CDR3 protein: CSVAATSNTEAFF
CDR3 DNA: TGCAGCGTTGCAGCTACCTCGAACACTGAAGCTTTCTTT

J gene: TRBJ2-5
D gene: TRBD1
clone size: once
V gene: TRBV5-5
CDR3 protein: CASSLTGVEETQYF
CDR3 DNA: TGTGCCAGCAGCTTAACAGGGGTGGAAGAGACCCAGTACTTC

J gene: TRBJ1-2
D gene: TRBD1
clone size: once
V gene: TRBV7-8
CDR3 protein: CASNLGGGQGASGYTF
CDR3 DNA: TGTGCCAGCAACCTCGGGGGAGGACAGGGGGCGAGTGGCTACACCTTC

J gene: TRBJ2-1
D gene: TRBD2
clone size: few
V gene: TRBV14
CDR3 protein: CASSQVLGFAGGEQFF
CDR3 DNA: TGTGCCAGCAGCCAAGTATTGGGATTCGCGGGGGGTGAGCAGTTCTTC

J gene: TRBJ2-1
D gene: NA
clone size: few
V gene: TRBV10-1
CDR3 protein: CASRVDTDNEQFF
CDR3 DNA: TGCGCCAGCAGGGTTGACACCGACAATGAGCAGTTCTTC

J gene: TRBJ2-1
D gene: NA
clone size: NA
V gene: TRBV5-1
CDR3 protein: CASSMTGNSYNEQFF
CDR3 DNA: TGCGCCAGCAGCATGACAGGTAATTCCTACAATGAGCAGTTCTTC

J gene: TRBJ1-5
D gene: NA
clone size: NA
V gene: TRBV27
CDR3 protein: CASSPRDMWQPQHF
CDR3 DNA: TGTGCCAGCAGTCCAAGGGATATGTGGCAGCCCCAGCATTTT

J gene: TRBJ2-7
D gene: NA
clone size: many
V gene: TRBV29-1
CDR3 protein: CSVETVSSYEQYF
CDR3 DNA: TGCAGCGTCGAAACGGTGAGCTCCTACGAGCAGTACTTC

J gene: TRBJ1-2
D gene: NA
clone size: NA
V gene: TRBV27
CDR3 protein: CASKKSGTGYGYTF
CDR3 DNA: TGTGCCAGCAAGAAGTCAGGGACGGGCTATGGCTACACCTTC

J gene: TRBJ2-3
D gene: NA
clone size: few
V gene: TRBV12-3/TRBV12-4
CDR3 protein: CASSHPDRDTQYF
CDR3 DNA: TGTGCCAGCAGCCATCCCGACAGAGATACGCAGTATTTT